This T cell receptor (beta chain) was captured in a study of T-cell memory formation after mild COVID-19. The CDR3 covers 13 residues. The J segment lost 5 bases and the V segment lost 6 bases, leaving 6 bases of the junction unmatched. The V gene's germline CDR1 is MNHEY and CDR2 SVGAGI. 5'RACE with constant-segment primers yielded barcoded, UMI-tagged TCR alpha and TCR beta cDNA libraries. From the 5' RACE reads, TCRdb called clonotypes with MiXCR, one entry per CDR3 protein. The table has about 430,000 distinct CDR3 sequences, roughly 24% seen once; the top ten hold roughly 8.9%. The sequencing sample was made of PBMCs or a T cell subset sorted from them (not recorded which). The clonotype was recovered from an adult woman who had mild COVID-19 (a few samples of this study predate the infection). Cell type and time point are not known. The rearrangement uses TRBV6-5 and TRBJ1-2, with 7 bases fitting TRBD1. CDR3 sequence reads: CASRQGQQYGYTF. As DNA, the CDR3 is TGTGCCAGCAGACAGGGACAGCAATATGGCTACACCTTC.